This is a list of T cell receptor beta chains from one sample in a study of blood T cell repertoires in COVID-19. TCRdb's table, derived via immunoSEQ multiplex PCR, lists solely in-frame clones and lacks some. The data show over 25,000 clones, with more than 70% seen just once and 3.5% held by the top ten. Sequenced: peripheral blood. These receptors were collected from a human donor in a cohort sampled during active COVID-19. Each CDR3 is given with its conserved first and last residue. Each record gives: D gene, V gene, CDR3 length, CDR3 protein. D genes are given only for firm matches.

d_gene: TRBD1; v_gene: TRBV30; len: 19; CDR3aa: CAWRDPGTGRPYGTDTQYF
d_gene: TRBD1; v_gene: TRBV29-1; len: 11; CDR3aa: CSAGQGYEQYF
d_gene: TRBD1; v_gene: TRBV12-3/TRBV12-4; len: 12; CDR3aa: CASSLNRDRANF
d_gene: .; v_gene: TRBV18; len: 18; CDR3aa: CASSPALGGPANTGELFF
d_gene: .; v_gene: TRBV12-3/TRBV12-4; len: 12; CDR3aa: CASREGDLREVF
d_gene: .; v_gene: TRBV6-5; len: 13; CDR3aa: CASRRELNSPLHF
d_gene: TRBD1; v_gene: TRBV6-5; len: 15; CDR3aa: CASSWDSAGANVLTF
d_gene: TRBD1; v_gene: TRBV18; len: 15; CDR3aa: CASSPAPGTAGELFF
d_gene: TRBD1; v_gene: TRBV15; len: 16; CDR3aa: CATSTGQGRGNQPQHF
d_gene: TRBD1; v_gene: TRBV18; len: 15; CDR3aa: CASSPVGQANSPLHF
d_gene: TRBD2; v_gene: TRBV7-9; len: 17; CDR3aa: CASSALAGDRAYNEQFF
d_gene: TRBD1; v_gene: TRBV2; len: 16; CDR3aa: CASSEARDRGTDTQYF
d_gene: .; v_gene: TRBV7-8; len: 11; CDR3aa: CASSPQETQYF
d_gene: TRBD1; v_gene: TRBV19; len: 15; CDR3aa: CASSGTVPSNQPQHF
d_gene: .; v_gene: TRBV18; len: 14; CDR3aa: CASSPPTANTEAFF
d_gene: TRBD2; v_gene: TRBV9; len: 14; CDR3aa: CASSLGLAEETQYF
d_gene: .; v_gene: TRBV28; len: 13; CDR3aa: CASSSGQYNEQFF